This is a list of T cell receptor beta chains from one sample in a study of shared clonotypes between healthy human individuals. Profiled with immunoSEQ multiplex PCR; TCRdb holds only in-frame clones, not every one. The data hold a few million clones, with roughly nine tenths observed a single time. Sample: naive CD4+ T cells sorted from blood. The receptors come from a man younger than 35 in good health. Both conserved end residues are part of each CDR3. The D gene is left open where the match is weak. Only part of the rows carry a size: once, few, many, or a class if the clone is expanded.

d_gene: -
abundance: -
j_gene: TRBJ1-3
v_gene: TRBV10-3
CDR3nt: TGTGCCATCAGTGCACAGCCTGGAGACACCATATATTTT
CDR3aa: CAISAQPGDTIYF

d_gene: -
abundance: -
j_gene: TRBJ1-2
v_gene: TRBV30
CDR3nt: TGTGCCTGGAATGGGGCCGGGGATGGCTACACCTTC
CDR3aa: CAWNGAGDGYTF

d_gene: TRBD1
abundance: -
j_gene: TRBJ1-1
v_gene: TRBV5-1
CDR3nt: TGCGCCAGCAGCTTCAGGACGGACAGGGCATCCGAGAAAGCTTTCTTT
CDR3aa: CASSFRTDRASEKAFF

d_gene: -
abundance: -
j_gene: TRBJ2-5
v_gene: TRBV7-2
CDR3nt: TGTGCCAGCAGCTTAGGAGCACTTGGGACCCAGTACTTC
CDR3aa: CASSLGALGTQYF

d_gene: TRBD2
abundance: -
j_gene: TRBJ2-3
v_gene: TRBV10-3
CDR3nt: TGTGCCATCAGTGGTGCGGGAGCAACAGATACGCAGTATTTT
CDR3aa: CAISGAGATDTQYF

d_gene: -
abundance: -
j_gene: TRBJ2-5
v_gene: TRBV2
CDR3nt: TGTGCCAGCAGAAAGAGGGAGCAAGAGACCCAGTACTTC
CDR3aa: CASRKREQETQYF

d_gene: -
abundance: -
j_gene: TRBJ1-2
v_gene: TRBV5-1
CDR3nt: TGCGCCAGCAGCGACGCATCCGGGACCGATGGCTACACCTTC
CDR3aa: CASSDASGTDGYTF

d_gene: -
abundance: -
j_gene: TRBJ1-6
v_gene: TRBV30
CDR3nt: TGTGCCTGGAGTCGGGACCTCTCAGATTCACCCCTCCACTTT
CDR3aa: CAWSRDLSDSPLHF

d_gene: TRBD1
abundance: -
j_gene: TRBJ2-3
v_gene: TRBV7-9
CDR3nt: TGTGCCAGCAGCTTAGCGGACAGGGGGCTACGGGCAGATACGCAGTATTTT
CDR3aa: CASSLADRGLRADTQYF

d_gene: -
abundance: -
j_gene: TRBJ1-2
v_gene: TRBV11-3
CDR3nt: TGTGCCAGCAGCCTGGACGGCTATGGCTACACCTTC
CDR3aa: CASSLDGYGYTF

d_gene: -
abundance: -
j_gene: TRBJ2-7
v_gene: TRBV5-1
CDR3nt: TGCGCCAGCAGCCCCTCGAAGTACGAGCAGTACTTC
CDR3aa: CASSPSKYEQYF

d_gene: TRBD1
abundance: -
j_gene: TRBJ2-3
v_gene: TRBV25-1
CDR3nt: TGTGCCAGCAGTGACCCCGGGACAGGGGGCACAGATACGCAGTATTTT
CDR3aa: CASSDPGTGGTDTQYF

d_gene: -
abundance: -
j_gene: TRBJ2-1
v_gene: TRBV7-9
CDR3nt: TGTGCCAGCAGCTCGGGGGGCCCCACTATCAATGAGCAGTTCTTC
CDR3aa: CASSSGGPTINEQFF

d_gene: -
abundance: -
j_gene: TRBJ1-4
v_gene: TRBV10-3
CDR3nt: TGTGCCATCAGTGAGATGAAGGGTGGCGAAAAACTGTTTTTT
CDR3aa: CAISEMKGGEKLFF

d_gene: -
abundance: once
j_gene: TRBJ2-2
v_gene: TRBV18
CDR3nt: TGTGCCAGCTCCCCTTCGGCAACAGGGAACACCGGGGAGCTGTTTTTT
CDR3aa: CASSPSATGNTGELFF

d_gene: TRBD1
abundance: once
j_gene: TRBJ2-2
v_gene: TRBV19
CDR3nt: TGTGCCAGTAGTCTGCCGGGACAGGGAACCGGGGAGCTGTTTTTT
CDR3aa: CASSLPGQGTGELFF

d_gene: -
abundance: -
j_gene: TRBJ2-3
v_gene: TRBV10-3
CDR3nt: TGTGCCATCAGTGATCTGGGGGGAGCAGATACGCAGTATTTT
CDR3aa: CAISDLGGADTQYF

d_gene: -
abundance: -
j_gene: TRBJ1-1
v_gene: TRBV27
CDR3nt: TGTGCCAGCAGTTTATCCACGAAGTCCCCTGAAGCTTTCTTT
CDR3aa: CASSLSTKSPEAFF

d_gene: TRBD1
abundance: -
j_gene: TRBJ1-4
v_gene: TRBV7-9
CDR3nt: TGTGCCAGCAGTTCTGGGACAGGGATGATCGAAAAACTGTTTTTT
CDR3aa: CASSSGTGMIEKLFF

d_gene: -
abundance: -
j_gene: TRBJ2-3
v_gene: TRBV19
CDR3nt: TGTGCCAGTAGTATTCCTTCCACAGATACGCAGTATTTT
CDR3aa: CASSIPSTDTQYF

d_gene: -
abundance: -
j_gene: TRBJ2-1
v_gene: TRBV7-9
CDR3nt: TGTGCCAGCAGCTCCTGGGAAGGACTGTGGGCCGGCGATGAGCAGTTCTTC
CDR3aa: CASSSWEGLWAGDEQFF

d_gene: -
abundance: -
j_gene: TRBJ2-7
v_gene: TRBV7-9
CDR3nt: TGTGCCAGCAGCTTAGAGGTCAGGGCGGCCATATCCTTC
CDR3aa: CASSLEVRAAISF

d_gene: TRBD1
abundance: -
j_gene: TRBJ2-2
v_gene: TRBV5-1
CDR3nt: TGCGCCAGCAGCTTTATACGGACAGGGGACACCGGGGAGCTGTTTTTT
CDR3aa: CASSFIRTGDTGELFF

d_gene: TRBD1
abundance: -
j_gene: TRBJ1-6
v_gene: TRBV28
CDR3nt: TGTGCCAGCAGTTATCAGGACAGGGCTGGAGGTTCACCCCTCCACTTT
CDR3aa: CASSYQDRAGGSPLHF

d_gene: TRBD1
abundance: once
j_gene: TRBJ1-2
v_gene: TRBV28
CDR3nt: TGTGCCAGCAGTTTGAGTACGGACAGGGGTGTCGATGGCTACACCTTC
CDR3aa: CASSLSTDRGVDGYTF

d_gene: TRBD2
abundance: -
j_gene: TRBJ2-3
v_gene: TRBV5-1
CDR3nt: TGCGCCAGCGGGGGACTAGCGGGCACAGATACGCAGTATTTT
CDR3aa: CASGGLAGTDTQYF

d_gene: -
abundance: -
j_gene: TRBJ2-5
v_gene: TRBV5-1
CDR3nt: TGCGCCAGCAGCTTGGATATTGAGACCCAGTACTTC
CDR3aa: CASSLDIETQYF

d_gene: -
abundance: -
j_gene: TRBJ1-1
v_gene: TRBV20-1
CDR3nt: TGCAGTGCTAGAGAGGTGAGGCAAGAGGACTTT
CDR3aa: CSAREVRQEDF

d_gene: -
abundance: -
j_gene: TRBJ2-5
v_gene: TRBV6-5
CDR3nt: TGTGCCAGCAGCCTGCACCGACAAGAGACCCAGTACTTC
CDR3aa: CASSLHRQETQYF

d_gene: TRBD2
abundance: -
j_gene: TRBJ2-1
v_gene: TRBV4-2
CDR3nt: TGTGCCAGCAGCCAAGATCTGATAGCGGGGGGCAGGGATGAGCAGTTCTTC
CDR3aa: CASSQDLIAGGRDEQFF

d_gene: -
abundance: -
j_gene: TRBJ2-3
v_gene: TRBV27
CDR3nt: TGTGCCAGCACCCTACGGGGAACAGTTCCAGATACGCAGTATTTT
CDR3aa: CASTLRGTVPDTQYF

d_gene: -
abundance: -
j_gene: TRBJ2-3
v_gene: TRBV28
CDR3nt: TGTGCCAGCAGACCACAGGGAACCACAGATACGCAGTATTTT
CDR3aa: CASRPQGTTDTQYF

d_gene: TRBD2
abundance: -
j_gene: TRBJ2-4
v_gene: TRBV7-2
CDR3nt: TGTGCCAGCAGCTTATCCCGACTAGCGGGAGGCCACATTCAGTACTTC
CDR3aa: CASSLSRLAGGHIQYF

d_gene: TRBD1
abundance: -
j_gene: TRBJ1-4
v_gene: TRBV9
CDR3nt: TGTGCCAGCAGCGTGACAGGGATGGGCGAAAAACTGTTTTTT
CDR3aa: CASSVTGMGEKLFF

d_gene: TRBD2
abundance: -
j_gene: TRBJ2-2
v_gene: TRBV7-2
CDR3nt: TGTGCCAGCAGCTTGGGTGGGACTAGCTCGCCGTTGACCGGGGAGCTGTTTTTT
CDR3aa: CASSLGGTSSPLTGELFF

d_gene: -
abundance: once
j_gene: TRBJ2-2
v_gene: TRBV20-1
CDR3nt: TGCAGTGCTAAGGGAACCGGGGAGCTGTTTTTT
CDR3aa: CSAKGTGELFF

d_gene: -
abundance: once
j_gene: TRBJ1-3
v_gene: TRBV30
CDR3nt: TGTGCCTGGAGTGTCTCGGGGGTAGGAAACACCATATATTTT
CDR3aa: CAWSVSGVGNTIYF

d_gene: TRBD1
abundance: -
j_gene: TRBJ2-5
v_gene: TRBV9
CDR3nt: TGTGCCAGCATCCCAGGGGGTAAAGAGACCCAGTACTTC
CDR3aa: CASIPGGKETQYF

d_gene: -
abundance: -
j_gene: TRBJ1-2
v_gene: TRBV5-1
CDR3nt: TGCGCCAGCAGCTTGGGGCAGGAGGACGGCTACACCTTC
CDR3aa: CASSLGQEDGYTF

d_gene: -
abundance: once
j_gene: TRBJ1-3
v_gene: TRBV11-2
CDR3nt: TGTGCCAGCAGCTTTTTTTCCGTCCTCCGGGACACCATATATTTT
CDR3aa: CASSFFSVLRDTIYF

d_gene: TRBD1
abundance: -
j_gene: TRBJ2-1
v_gene: TRBV28
CDR3nt: TGTGCCACCCTCCCCGGGACAGCCTACAATGAGCAGTTCTTC
CDR3aa: CATLPGTAYNEQFF